Presented here are 27 T cell receptor beta chains from one specimen sequenced in a study of blood T cell repertoires in COVID-19. Repertoires were generated with immunoSEQ multiplex PCR, while TCRdb's copy carries only in-frame clones and drops some. The sample includes 350,000 or so clones, around nine tenths of them seen just once. What was sequenced was PBMCs or T cells enriched from blood (not recorded which). These receptors all stem from a woman aged 30 to 39 who had been exposed to COVID-19.

The chain combines TRBV12-3 or TRBV12-4 with TRBJ2-1; unclear D gene. The CDR3 runs to 12 residues. V gave up 7 bases and J gave up 0 bases, with 4 bases separating them. CDR3 loop: CASTSSYNEQFF. CDR3 sequence (DNA): TGTGCCAGCACCTCCTCCTACAATGAGCAGTTCTTC.

Concerning this clone: Other DNA variants within this sample encode the same CDR3. The V call is TRBV12-3 or TRBV12-4, the J call TRBJ1-2; maybe TRBD1 (5 bases). This CDR3 spans 11 amino acids. V shed 5 bases and J shed 5 bases, with 6 bases lying between them. CDR3 residues: CASSPGYGYTF. As DNA, the CDR3 is TGTGCCAGCAGTCCAGGGTATGGCTACACCTTC.

This clone was seen once. This sequence joins TRBV5-4 and TRBJ2-3; D gene unclear. The CDR3 covers 12 residues. The V gene's germline CDR1 is SGHNT and CDR2 YYREEE (reference sequence). The V gene lost 2 bases and the J gene lost 3 bases, with 4 bases spanning the gap. CDR3 sequence (DNA): TGTGCCAGCAGCTTCGGTACAGATACGCAGTATTTT. Translation: CASSFGTDTQYF.

V gene TRBV27 combines with J gene TRBJ1-1; D ambiguous. V lost 2 bases to trimming and J lost 1 base, with 8 bases between them. The CDR3 runs 14 residues. Germline CDR1 reads MNHEY; CDR2 reads SMNVEV (reference sequence). CDR3 protein: CASSLMGTNTEAFF. The DNA for the CDR3 is TGTGCCAGCAGTTTAATGGGCACGAACACTGAAGCTTTCTTT.

This chain links TRBV28 with TRBJ2-3; TRBD1 matches at 8 bases. With V trimmed by 3 bases and J by 6 bases, 8 bases remained unmatched. Germline CDR1 and CDR2: MDHEN and SYDVKM. The CDR3 is 15 amino acids. The CDR3 region is CASSLVQGADDTQYF. CDR3 DNA sequence: TGTGCCAGCAGTTTGGTTCAGGGGGCCGACGATACGCAGTATTTT.

Here the CDR3 reads CASSLSRLGFEQFF. The CDR3 coding sequence is TGTGCCAGCAGTCTCTCCAGACTAGGTTTTGAGCAGTTCTTC. This sequence joins TRBV27 and TRBJ2-1; the D gene is possibly TRBD2 (6 bases). The CDR3 covers 14 residues. Germline V CDR1 and CDR2: MNHEY, SMNVEV (reference sequence). V lost 5 bases and J lost 9, with 17 bases in between.

The chain uses TRBV6-5 and TRBJ2-6; D remains ambiguous. Germline values: CDR1 MNHEY, CDR2 SVGAGI. V dropped 2 bases and J dropped 0 bases, with 8 bases sitting between them. This CDR3 spans 16 amino acids. The CDR3 here is CASSYGETSGANVLTF. In DNA form, the CDR3 reads TGTGCCAGCAGTTACGGAGAGACCTCTGGGGCCAACGTCCTGACTTTC.

The chain uses TRBV7-2 and TRBJ2-1; TRBD2 might be the D (6 bases). Germline assignment: CDR1 SGHTA and CDR2 FQGNSA. V lost 6 bases, J lost 7 bases, and 13 bases lay in between. The CDR3 length is 13 residues. The CDR3 reads CASSGRRGNEQFF. Written as DNA, the CDR3 is TGTGCCAGCAGTGGTAGACGGGGGAATGAGCAGTTCTTC.

V is TRBV6-6 and J is TRBJ2-1; TRBD2 might be the D (6 bases). The germline V gene has CDR1 MNHNY and CDR2 SVGAGI (reference sequence). The CDR3 length is 17 residues. The V end was cut by 5 bases, the J end by 0 bases, with 17 bases between. The CDR3 nucleotides are TGTGCCAGCAGTCCCTTCTTGGCGGGGAGCTCCTACAATGAGCAGTTCTTC. It specifies CASSPFLAGSSYNEQFF.

The rearrangement links TRBV6-4 to TRBJ1-1; D possibly corresponds to TRBD1 (5 bases). V lost 5 bases, J lost 1 base, and 14 bases lay in between. Germline CDR1 MRHNA, CDR2 SNTAGT. CDR3 length: 15 amino acids. CDR3 loop: CASSPGGVGNTEAFF. In nucleotides, the CDR3 is TGTGCCAGCAGTCCCGGGGGGGTCGGGAACACTGAAGCTTTCTTT.

This chain connects TRBV19 to TRBJ2-7, with D possibly being TRBD1 (6 bases). CDR1 and CDR2 (germline): LNHDA, SQIVND (reference sequence). The ends were cut back, 6 bases at V and 2 bases at J, with 14 bases in the middle. The CDR3 sequence is 14 residues long. This CDR3 is CASSKRTDPYEQYF. The CDR3 coding sequence is TGTGCCAGTAGCAAACGGACAGACCCCTACGAGCAGTACTTC.

The V gene is TRBV6-5, the J gene TRBJ1-2, with unresolved D. CDR3 size: 14 residues. In germline, CDR1 is MNHEY, CDR2 SVGAGI. Trimming left V 2 bases short and J 8 bases short, with 15 bases between. CDR3 in DNA: TGTGCCAGCAGTTACAGGGCGGGTTGGGGAGGCTACACCTTC. This gives the protein CASSYRAGWGGYTF.

This clone was seen once. This chain uses TRBV27 with TRBJ2-2; 9 positions agree with TRBD2. The CDR3 covers 15 residues. V gave up 2 bases and J gave up 6 bases; unmatched junction bases: 4. Germline V gene lookup returns CDR1 MNHEY and CDR2 SMNVEV (reference sequence). CDR3 sequence: CASSLTGTSPGELFF. The CDR3 DNA follows: TGTGCCAGCAGTTTAACCGGGACTAGCCCCGGGGAGCTGTTTTTT.

This chain joins TRBV5-5 and TRBJ2-3, with D perhaps matching TRBD2 (6 bases). CDR3 size: 13 residues. Germline V gene lookup returns CDR1 SGHKS and CDR2 YYEKEE (reference sequence). The V and J ends lost 3 bases and 1 base respectively, with 6 bases between them. CDR3 sequence: CASSWEGTDTQYF. CDR3 DNA sequence: TGTGCCAGCAGCTGGGAGGGCACAGATACGCAGTATTTT.

The CDR3 is CASSIGASLGDGYTF. Here the CDR3 DNA reads TGTGCCAGTAGTATAGGGGCATCTTTAGGGGATGGCTACACCTTC. This chain connects TRBV19 to TRBJ1-2, with a weak D call TRBD1 (5 bases). Trimming took 1 base from V and 6 from J, leaving 15 bases between them. Germline V gene data show CDR1 as LNHDA and CDR2 as SQIVND (reference sequence). This CDR3 has 15 amino acids. Using reference TRBV19 and TRBJ1-2 for the parts outside the CDR3, the full variable domain is DGGITQSPKYLFRKEGQNVTLSCEQNLNHDAMYWYRQDPGQGLRLIYYSQIVNDFQKGDIAEGYSVSREKKESFPLTVTSAQKNPTAFYLCASSIGASLGDGYTFGSGTRLTVV.

V is TRBV4-2 and J is TRBJ1-1, with D perhaps TRBD1 (5 bases). V shed 0 bases and J shed 6 bases, with 14 bases lying between them. The CDR3 is made up of 15 amino acids. From germline, CDR1 is LGHNA and CDR2 YNFKEQ. The CDR3 DNA is TGTGCCAGCAGCCAAGATTCTCAGGGAGGCGCTGAAGCTTTCTTT. It encodes CASSQDSQGGAEAFF.

The chain employs TRBV12-5 and TRBJ2-6; a weak D match, TRBD1 (5 bases). CDR3 length: 21 residues. The V and J ends lost 2 bases and 0 bases respectively, with 23 bases between them. Germline loops: CDR1 LGHNT, CDR2 FRNRAP. For the CDR3, the DNA is TGTGCTAGTGGTTTGATCCCTACTGGGGCCGGGTCCTTCTCTGGGGCCAACGTCCTGACTTTC. Its protein product is CASGLIPTGAGSFSGANVLTF. Using reference TRBV12-5 and TRBJ2-6 for the parts outside the CDR3, the full variable domain is DARVTQTPRHKVTEMGQEVTMRCQPILGHNTVFWYRQTMMQGLELLAYFRNRAPLDDSGMPKDRFSAEMPDATLATLKIQPSEPRDSAVYFCASGLIPTGAGSFSGANVLTFGAGSRLTVL.

The chain couples TRBV27 to TRBJ2-7; 7 bases align to TRBD1. The CDR3 is 14 residues long. V gave up 1 base and J gave up 4 bases; unmatched junction bases: 4. Germline V gene sequence: CDR1 MNHEY, CDR2 SMNVEV (reference sequence). CDR3 in amino acids: CASSLLQGLYEQYF. In DNA form, the CDR3 reads TGTGCCAGCAGTTTATTACAGGGGTTGTACGAGCAGTACTTC.

The gene calls are TRBV19 and TRBJ2-7; the D gene is possibly TRBD2 (7 bases). Germline V gene data show CDR1 as LNHDA and CDR2 as SQIVND (reference sequence). This CDR3 is 16 amino acids long. The V end lost 6 bases, the J end lost 0 bases, and 18 bases lay between the germline ends. CDR3 nucleotides: TGTGCCAGTAGCAGAGGGGGGGCAGGTCCCTCCTACGAGCAGTACTTC. Translating gives CASSRGGAGPSYEQYF. The variable domain in full, with the rest retrieved from reference TRBV19 and TRBJ2-7, is DGGITQSPKYLFRKEGQNVTLSCEQNLNHDAMYWYRQDPGQGLRLIYYSQIVNDFQKGDIAEGYSVSREKKESFPLTVTSAQKNPTAFYLCASSRGGAGPSYEQYFGPGTRLTVT.

This clone has only a few counts. The genes are TRBV7-9 and TRBJ1-1; D is undetermined. The CDR3 loop spans 14 amino acids. Germline lookup yields CDR1 SEHNR and CDR2 FQNEAQ (reference sequence). V was cut by 3 bases and J by 4 bases, with 12 bases left in between. CDR3: CASSFRSGFTEAFF. The CDR3 nucleotides are TGTGCCAGCAGCTTCAGATCGGGGTTCACTGAAGCTTTCTTT.

The rearrangement links TRBV30 to TRBJ2-5; 8 bases are shared with TRBD1. Germline V gene lookup returns CDR1 GTSNPN and CDR2 SVGIG (reference sequence). The CDR3 has 16 residues. V was pared by 3 bases and J by 5 bases, with 14 bases of the junction left unmatched. Here the CDR3 reads CAWSATTGQASETQYF. The CDR3 DNA is TGTGCCTGGAGCGCCACAACGGGACAGGCATCTGAGACCCAGTACTTC.

The chain uses TRBV9 and TRBJ2-2, with 7 bases that match TRBD1. CDR1 and CDR2 from the germline V gene are SGDLS and YYNGEE. J gave up 0 bases and V 3 bases, and 5 bases lay outside the gene matches. This CDR3 spans 16 amino acids. In DNA, the CDR3 is TGTGCCAGCAGCGCTGACAGGGTAGCGAACACCGGGGAGCTGTTTTTT. It specifies CASSADRVANTGELFF.

The rearrangement uses TRBV5-1 and TRBJ2-1, with TRBD2 matching over 7 bases. Per the germline V gene, CDR1 is SGHRS and CDR2 is YFSETQ. This CDR3 is built from 14 residues. Losses at the gene ends were 4 bases for V and 8 bases for J; bases not matched to a gene: 9. This CDR3 is CASSPGLTSDEQFF. CDR3 sequence (DNA): TGCGCCAGCAGCCCGGGACTAACTTCGGATGAGCAGTTCTTC.

V gene TRBV19 combines with J gene TRBJ1-1; D unresolved. The CDR3 has 15 residues. Germline V lookup: CDR1 LNHDA, CDR2 SQIVND (reference sequence). The V end lost 2 bases, the J end lost 6 bases, and 16 bases lay between the germline ends. CDR3 coding DNA: TGTGCCAGTAGTATATTGGCCCCATCGGGTGCTGAAGCTTTCTTT. It translates to CASSILAPSGAEAFF.

The V call is TRBV5-1, the J call TRBJ1-1; perhaps TRBD1 as D (5 bases). The CDR3 runs to 13 residues. V was clipped by 7 bases and J by 1 base, with 11 bases between them. The germline V gene encodes CDR1 SGHRS and CDR2 YFSETQ. The CDR3: CASGRGANTEAFF. The DNA for the CDR3 is TGCGCCAGCGGGCGGGGCGCGAACACTGAAGCTTTCTTT.

As DNA, the CDR3 is TGTGCCAGCCACCTAAACAGGGCAAACACTGAAGCTTTCTTT. Translation gives CASHLNRANTEAFF. This sequence joins TRBV27 and TRBJ1-1; D perhaps matches TRBD1 (6 bases). Trimming took 8 bases from V and 2 from J, leaving 15 bases between them. Germline lookup yields CDR1 MNHEY and CDR2 SMNVEV (reference sequence). The CDR3 has 14 amino acids.

In DNA form, the CDR3 reads TGTGCCAGCACCCAGACTAGCGGGAGGGTTGGTGCCGGGGAGCTGTTTTTT. Translation: CASTQTSGRVGAGELFF. The V call is TRBV27, the J call TRBJ2-2, with 14 bases that match TRBD2. Germline V gene data show CDR1 as MNHEY and CDR2 as SMNVEV (reference sequence). With V trimmed by 7 bases and J by 6 bases, 10 bases remained unmatched. This CDR3 spans 17 amino acids.